This T cell receptor (beta chain) appears in the sequencing data of a study of T cells expressing NK-cell markers. The overall study: Sorted CD3+CD56-NKG2C+, CD3+CD56+NKG2C+ and CD3+CD56+NKG2C- T cells supplied the TCR beta repertoires.

TCRdb reprocessed the 5' RACE reads and reports one entry per CDR3 protein, with no DNA. The table counts 150,000 to 180,000 distinct CDR3 sequences; less than 40% lies in the top ten. Study results and limitations: These clonotypes, the leaders elsewhere, also led the CD3+CD56-NKG2C+ fraction in several donors. CD8+ T cells in over 5 donors included dominant NKG2C+ clonotypes at 1.0-7.0%.

A note on this clonotype: Antigen: not known.

Sequenced sample: blood T cells: a sorted CD56 or NKG2C T cell subset, CD4+ or CD8+ T cells, or bulk PBMC T cells (not recorded which). This receptor was taken from a woman aged 45-60 years in good health.

CDR3 sequence reads: CAWRQRPSAYEQYF. V gene TRBV30 combines with J gene TRBJ2-7; TCRdb's assignment of TRBD1 cannot be checked, as there is no DNA. The CDR3 covers 14 residues. Germline-derived CDR1 and CDR2 are GTSNPN and SVGIG (reference sequence).